This T cell receptor (beta chain) was captured in a study of T cell repertoires in cytomegalovirus infection. As for the study in general: Public TCR beta signature analysis indicated the presence of both CMV infection and matching HLA type. Notes on the study in general: HLA-C-restricted CMV-specific TCR beta clonotypes were dominant in the ex vivo response. People with CMV and the relevant HLA were identified by cumulative public TCR beta family frequency.

CDR1 SNHLY and CDR2 FYNNEI come from the germline V gene. CDR3 size: 13 residues. V was shortened by 8 bases and J by 2 bases, with 11 bases between the two germline ends. A few counts support this clonotype. Its target is unknown. TCRdb fed the reads into MiXCR, producing one record per CDR3 protein. The profile shows about 400,000 distinct CDR3 sequences, about a sixth of them singletons. This rearrangement joins TRBV2 to TRBJ2-3; TRBD2 might be the D (7 bases). Sequenced: PBMCs. This receptor was obtained from a human donor in good health (CMV status not recorded). Some clones in this sample may be carry-over from other donors' samples. DNA for the CDR3: TGTGCCAGCTTGGCGGGGGCCACAGATACGCAGTATTTT. Translation: CASLAGATDTQYF.